This TCR beta chain emerged from a study of shared clonotypes between healthy human individuals. The wider study: Samples came from a couple of female and a few male donors aged 18 to 49.

Original data processing: In the immunoSEQ data, sequences were junction-only and lacked quality scores, so filtering differed. The method was immunoSEQ multiplex PCR; TCRdb's version includes in-frame clones alone and lacks a portion of them. V and J calls plus clone size are reproduced from that table; the DNA served to infer D and trimming. The sample carries some 1.5 million clones, around 98% recorded once. The sample was naive CD4+ T cells sorted from blood. Noted subset: CD45RA+ positively selected. The origin of this receptor is a man younger than 40 in good health.

CDR3 protein: CASSIEGYTGELFF. DNA of the CDR3: TGTGCCAGTAGTATAGAGGGGTACACCGGGGAGCTGTTTTTT. The chain has TRBV19 and TRBJ2-2, with D unclear. V lost 0 bases and J 3 bases, leaving 5 bases between the germline ends. The germline V gene has CDR1 LNHDA and CDR2 SQIVND (reference sequence). The CDR3 spans 14 residues.